The 22 T cell receptor beta chains below all came from one sample that was sequenced in a study of blood T cell repertoires in COVID-19. Produced via immunoSEQ multiplex PCR; TCRdb's table is partial and in-frame only. The sample shows around 260,000 clones, about 89% of them seen only once. Input material: peripheral blood. The receptor source for this set is a woman aged 35 to 49 who had recovered from COVID-19.

The V and J genes are TRBV13 and TRBJ1-3; D is ambiguous. CDR1 and CDR2 from the germline V gene are PRHDT and FYEKMQ (reference sequence). The CDR3 runs 16 residues. Trimming cost V 5 bases and J 1 base, with 15 bases left between them. The CDR3 loop is CASSLLGPTSGNTIYF. The CDR3 DNA reads as TGTGCCAGCAGCCTACTAGGGCCGACATCTGGAAACACCATATATTTT.

This clone was picked up a small number of times. J is TRBJ1-1 and V is TRBV5-1; weak D call: TRBD1 (5 bases). From germline, CDR1 is SGHRS and CDR2 YFSETQ. CDR3 size: 17 residues. The ends were cut back, 3 bases at V and 3 bases at J, with 21 bases in the middle. The CDR3 is CASSSGTPRGYDTEAFF. As DNA, the CDR3 is TGCGCCAGCAGCTCCGGAACTCCAAGGGGTTATGACACTGAAGCTTTCTTT. Looking up the rest from reference TRBV5-1 and TRBJ1-1 gives the full variable domain: KAGVTQTPRYLIKTRGQQVTLSCSPISGHRSVSWYQQTPGQGLQFLFEYFSETQRNKGNFPGRFSGRQFSNSRSEMNVSTLELGDSALYLCASSSGTPRGYDTEAFFGQGTRLTVV.

The chain couples TRBV9 to TRBJ2-7, with a tentative D call TRBD2 (6 bases). CDR1 and CDR2 (germline): SGDLS, YYNGEE. Trimming pared 4 bases from V and 6 bases from J, leaving 17 bases between. CDR3 length: 14 amino acids. CDR3 amino acids: CASSSLGSGVEQYF. Here the CDR3 DNA reads TGTGCCAGCAGCTCCCTCGGATCGGGGGTCGAGCAGTACTTC.

The V and J genes are TRBV6-5 and TRBJ2-7, with 9 bases fitting TRBD1. The junction had 5 bases not matched to a gene; V was cut back by 8 bases and J by 0 bases. Germline CDR1 reads MNHEY; CDR2 reads SVGAGI. The length of the CDR3 is 14 residues. CDR3 amino acids: CASRTGGLSYEQYF. The CDR3 bases are TGTGCCAGCCGCACAGGGGGCCTCTCCTACGAGCAGTACTTC.

This sequence joins TRBV9 and TRBJ1-2, with TRBD1 matching over 8 bases. V lost 3 bases, J lost 8 bases, and 6 bases stayed unmatched. Germline V CDR1 and CDR2: SGDLS, YYNGEE. The CDR3 spans 13 residues. The CDR3 DNA is TGTGCCAGCAGCGCGACAGGGGCGGGGGGCTACACCTTC. This sequence encodes CASSATGAGGYTF.

The CDR3 loop is CASSLGTAADTQYF. As DNA, the CDR3 is TGTGCCAGCAGTTTGGGGACAGCCGCAGATACGCAGTATTTT. The chain combines TRBV6-5 with TRBJ2-3; 7 bases are shared with TRBD1. V shed 4 bases, J shed 4 bases, and the junction held 5 bases outside the gene matches. The V gene's germline CDR1 is MNHEY and CDR2 SVGAGI. The CDR3 has 14 residues.

The sample holds one count of this clone. V usage is TRBV7-8 and J usage is TRBJ2-5; D not certain. This CDR3 is 12 amino acids long. V lost 0 bases, J lost 7 bases, and 6 bases lay in between. Looked up from germline, CDR1 is SGHVS and CDR2 is FQNEAQ. The CDR3 DNA is TGTGCCAGCAGCTTAGCGCGTGGGACCCAGTACTTC. Translation: CASSLARGTQYF.

The CDR3 bases are TGTGCCAGCAGCCCCCGGGACACCGGCACTGAAGCTTTCTTT. Translation: CASSPRDTGTEAFF. The chain uses TRBV5-4 and TRBJ1-1; possibly TRBD1 for D (6 bases). The CDR3 covers 14 residues. Deletions cut 4 bases from V and 4 bases from J, with 14 bases between. Germline V gene data show CDR1 as SGHNT and CDR2 as YYREEE (reference sequence).

V and J are TRBV7-6 and TRBJ2-2, with TRBD1 matching 9 bases. From germline, CDR1 is SGHVS and CDR2 FNYEAQ. The CDR3 runs 17 residues. V dropped 1 base and J dropped 2; count of bases not matched to a gene: 5. This chain's CDR3 is CASSLVKGQGNTGELFF. The CDR3 nucleotides read TGTGCCAGCAGCTTAGTGAAGGGACAGGGAAACACCGGGGAGCTGTTTTTT.

This clone was counted ten times or more. The chain has TRBV6-6 and TRBJ1-2, with D unresolved. The CDR3 runs to 15 residues. CDR1 and CDR2 from the germline V gene are MNHNY and SVGAGI (reference sequence). Trimming left V 2 bases short and J 3 bases short, with 13 bases between. The CDR3 here is CASSYGRPVDYGYTF. CDR3 DNA: TGTGCCAGCAGTTACGGGCGCCCGGTCGACTATGGCTACACCTTC.

The V gene is TRBV4-1, the J gene TRBJ2-2; no definite D call. The V and J ends lost 1 base and 7 bases respectively, with 7 bases between them. The germline V gene has CDR1 MGHRA and CDR2 YSYEKL. CDR3 length equals 13 residues. The CDR3 sequence: CASSQANLGELFF. The CDR3, as DNA: TGCGCCAGCAGCCAAGCTAACCTCGGGGAGCTGTTTTTT.

The rearrangement uses TRBV7-9 and TRBJ1-2; 9 bases align to TRBD1. Germline trimming cut 1 base from V and 4 bases from J; bases unmatched to any gene: 1. Germline values: CDR1 SEHNR, CDR2 FQNEAQ (reference sequence). This CDR3 contains 14 residues. CDR3 sequence: CASSLDRGPYGYTF. The CDR3 DNA reads TGTGCCAGCAGCTTAGACAGGGGGCCCTATGGCTACACCTTC.

In its sample, this clone was seen once. The V and J genes are TRBV11-2 and TRBJ2-1; no reliable D call. CDR3 length equals 15 residues. V lost 4 bases to trimming and J lost 1 base, with 11 bases between them. Germline V gene sequence: CDR1 SGHAT, CDR2 FQNNGV. CDR3 protein: CASSYDFTSYNEQFF. The CDR3 DNA reads TGTGCCAGCAGCTACGATTTCACATCCTACAATGAGCAGTTCTTC.

The rearrangement joins TRBV9 to TRBJ1-5; D might be TRBD1 (5 bases). Trimming removed 4 bases from V and 3 bases from J, with 14 bases in between. There are 15 residues in the CDR3. CDR1 and CDR2 (germline): SGDLS, YYNGEE. The CDR3 nucleotides are TGTGCCAGCAGCCCCGCCGCGACAGCCAATCAGCCCCAGCATTTT. This translates into CASSPAATANQPQHF.

V usage is TRBV18 and J usage is TRBJ1-5, with 8 bases that match TRBD1. The CDR3 length is 17 residues. Trimming at V came to 3 bases and at J to 9 bases, leaving 16 bases not matched to a gene. Germline V gene sequence: CDR1 KGHSH, CDR2 LQKENI. In DNA form, the CDR3 reads TGTGCCAGCTCACCCGCCATGACAGGGGCGGTTATCGGGCCCCAGCATTTT. Amino acids: CASSPAMTGAVIGPQHF. The variable domain in full, completed from reference TRBV18 and TRBJ1-5, reads NAGVMQNPRHLVRRRGQEARLRCSPMKGHSHVYWYRQLPEEGLKFMVYLQKENIIDESGMPKERFSAEFPKEGPSILRIQQVVRGDSAAYFCASSPAMTGAVIGPQHFGDGTRLSIL.

The chain is built from TRBV5-4 and TRBJ2-7; tentatively, D is TRBD1 (6 bases). The CDR3 is 15 amino acids. The germline V gene has CDR1 SGHNT and CDR2 YYREEE (reference sequence). V was pared by 4 bases and J by 10 bases, with 24 bases between. In DNA form, the CDR3 reads TGTGCCAGCAGCCCCCCTCGGACAGAAAGTGGGCTCCAGTACTTC. It yields the protein CASSPPRTESGLQYF. The whole variable domain, remainder taken from reference TRBV5-4 and TRBJ2-7, is ETGVTQSPTHLIKTRGQQVTLRCSSQSGHNTVSWYQQALGQGPQFIFQYYREEENGRGNFPPRFSGLQFPNYSSELNVNALELDDSALYLCASSPPRTESGLQYFGPGTRLTVT.

The chain combines TRBV12-5 with TRBJ1-2; D is perhaps TRBD1 (6 bases). Germline V gene sequence: CDR1 LGHNT, CDR2 FRNRAP. This CDR3 spans 13 amino acids. V lost 3 bases, J lost 4 bases, and 9 bases lay in between. CDR3: CASGFTGTYGYTF. In DNA, the CDR3 is TGTGCTAGTGGTTTCACAGGGACCTATGGCTACACCTTC.

The chain employs TRBV30 and TRBJ1-1, with D possibly being TRBD1 (5 bases). The germline V gene encodes CDR1 GTSNPN and CDR2 SVGIG (reference sequence). Trimming cost V 4 bases and J 3 bases, with 18 bases left between them. The CDR3 consists of 15 residues. CDR3 coding DNA: TGTGCCTGGACACCACTCAGGGTAAAGGACACTGAAGCTTTCTTT. Protein product: CAWTPLRVKDTEAFF. Together with reference TRBV30 and TRBJ1-1, the CDR3 gives the full variable domain: SQTIHQWPATLVQPVGSPLSLECTVEGTSNPNLYWYRQAAGRGLQLLFYSVGIGQISSEVPQNLSASRPQDRQFILSSKKLLLSDSGFYLCAWTPLRVKDTEAFFGQGTRLTVV.

This clone was observed once. This chain joins TRBV11-2 and TRBJ2-7, with TRBD1 identical over 9 bases. Germline V lookup: CDR1 SGHAT, CDR2 FQNNGV. V lost 5 bases and J lost 3; bases outside the gene matches: 14. This CDR3 comprises 17 residues. CDR3 in amino acids: CASSLKYRQGVNYEQYF. CDR3 DNA: TGTGCCAGCAGCCTAAAATACAGACAGGGGGTAAACTACGAGCAGTACTTC.

The chain recombines TRBV7-2 with TRBJ1-1; tentatively, D is TRBD1 (6 bases). The V end lost 0 bases, the J end lost 8 bases, and 10 bases lay between the germline ends. Looked up from germline, CDR1 is SGHTA and CDR2 is FQGNSA. This CDR3 spans 13 amino acids. The CDR3: CASSLAGAREAFF. The CDR3 nucleotides read TGTGCCAGCAGCTTAGCGGGGGCAAGGGAAGCTTTCTTT.

The chain is built from TRBV16 and TRBJ2-5; no clear D gene. The CDR3 contains 12 residues. Trimming cost V 4 bases and J 4 bases, with 7 bases left between them. In germline, CDR1 is KGHSY, CDR2 FQNENV. In DNA, the CDR3 is TGTGCCAGCAGCCCCCCCGGAGAGACCCAGTACTTC. This gives the protein CASSPPGETQYF.

This chain links TRBV6-5 with TRBJ1-2; 7 nucleotides agree with TRBD1. Losses at the gene ends were 6 bases for V and 5 bases for J; bases not matched to a gene: 6. This CDR3 has 13 amino acids. Per the germline V gene, CDR1 is MNHEY and CDR2 is SVGAGI. CDR3 DNA sequence: TGTGCCAGCAGAATTCAGGGGGGATATGGCTACACCTTC. It is translated as CASRIQGGYGYTF.